Below are 10 T cell receptor beta chains sequenced from a single sample in a study of siplizumab effects on memory and regulatory T cells. The data were produced by immunoSEQ multiplex PCR, yet TCRdb's version contains in-frame clones alone and is incomplete. Of more than 90,000 clones listed, just under 95% are singletons. Source material: non-Treg CD4+ T cells sorted from blood. The receptors come from a human donor in good health.

The chain links TRBV18 to TRBJ2-3, with D possibly being TRBD1 or TRBD2 (6 bases each). Trimming shortened V by 0 bases and J by 0 bases, and 13 bases separated the two germline ends. CDR3 length: 17 residues. Germline V gene lookup returns CDR1 KGHSH and CDR2 LQKENI. In DNA form, the CDR3 reads TGTGCCAGCTCACCACCGGCCGGGGGCCCAAGCACAGATACGCAGTATTTT. Protein sequence: CASSPPAGGPSTDTQYF.

The rearrangement uses TRBV5-6 and TRBJ2-1, with 9 bases fitting TRBD2. The CDR3 covers 15 residues. Trimming removed 2 bases from V and 3 bases from J; junction bases left unmatched: 3. The V gene's germline CDR1 is SGHDT and CDR2 YYEEEE. Here the CDR3 reads CASSFGGRDYNEQFF. In nucleotides, the CDR3 is TGTGCCAGCAGCTTTGGCGGGAGGGACTACAATGAGCAGTTCTTC.

The chain joins TRBV25-1 to TRBJ2-2; D is unresolved. From germline, CDR1 is MGHDK and CDR2 SYGVNS. Trimming pared 7 bases from V and 6 bases from J, leaving 12 bases between. There are 13 residues in the CDR3. The CDR3 reads CASNDAGAGELFF. CDR3 coding DNA: TGTGCCAGCAATGATGCTGGGGCCGGGGAGCTGTTTTTT.

The chain links TRBV28 to TRBJ2-2; D is unclear. The CDR3 has 10 residues. Germline V gives CDR1 MDHEN, CDR2 SYDVKM. V was trimmed by 8 bases and J by 5 bases, leaving 3 bases between them. The CDR3 DNA reads as TGTGCCAGCGGGACCGGGGAGCTGTTTTTT. Amino acids: CASGTGELFF.

The V gene is TRBV19, the J gene TRBJ2-1, with 8 bases fitting TRBD2. The CDR3 contains 16 residues. V was pared by 9 bases and J by 0 bases, with 10 bases of the junction left unmatched. Germline assignment: CDR1 LNHDA and CDR2 SQIVND (reference sequence). The CDR3 reads CASPIQAGDSYNEQFF. Here the CDR3 DNA reads TGTGCCAGCCCCATCCAAGCGGGGGACTCCTACAATGAGCAGTTCTTC.

The CDR3 DNA reads TGTGCCAGCAGCCCCGCTAGGCCCTACAATGAGCAGTTCTTC. Protein product: CASSPARPYNEQFF. The chain employs TRBV7-6 and TRBJ2-1; D remains ambiguous. The CDR3 has 14 amino acids. V was clipped by 5 bases and J by 2 bases, with 10 bases between them. Germline-derived CDR1 and CDR2 are SGHVS and FNYEAQ.

The genes are TRBV5-1 and TRBJ1-6; D remains unclear. There are 14 residues in the CDR3. V shed 5 bases and J shed 5 bases, with 11 bases lying between them. In germline, CDR1 is SGHRS, CDR2 YFSETQ. As DNA, the CDR3 is TGCGCCAGCAGGTTGACGGAAGATAATTCACCCCTCCACTTT. Translated, it gives CASRLTEDNSPLHF.

This chain links TRBV2 with TRBJ2-4; tentatively, D is TRBD1 or TRBD2 (5 bases each). Germline CDR1 and CDR2: SNHLY and FYNNEI. The CDR3 covers 14 residues. Trimming removed 10 bases from V and 0 bases from J, with 13 bases in between. This CDR3 is CATWGPPAKNIQYF. As DNA, the CDR3 is TGTGCCACATGGGGACCTCCAGCCAAAAACATTCAGTACTTC.

The chain joins TRBV5-8 to TRBJ2-6; D is ambiguous. The V end was cut by 2 bases, the J end by 11 bases, with 14 bases between. The CDR3 extends over 14 amino acids. Germline CDR1 is SGHTS and CDR2 is YDEGEE. The CDR3 nucleotides read TGTGCCAGCAGCTTCGGTCTCCCCGGTGACGTCCTGACTTTC. This codes for CASSFGLPGDVLTF.

The J gene is TRBJ2-2, the V gene TRBV30; the D gene is possibly TRBD2 (5 bases). This CDR3 is built from 13 residues. V was shortened by 5 bases and J by 7 bases, with 14 bases between the two germline ends. Germline V lookup: CDR1 GTSNPN, CDR2 SVGIG (reference sequence). The CDR3, as DNA: TGTGCCTGGTACCCGGGAACTTTCGGGGAGCTGTTTTTT. Protein product: CAWYPGTFGELFF.